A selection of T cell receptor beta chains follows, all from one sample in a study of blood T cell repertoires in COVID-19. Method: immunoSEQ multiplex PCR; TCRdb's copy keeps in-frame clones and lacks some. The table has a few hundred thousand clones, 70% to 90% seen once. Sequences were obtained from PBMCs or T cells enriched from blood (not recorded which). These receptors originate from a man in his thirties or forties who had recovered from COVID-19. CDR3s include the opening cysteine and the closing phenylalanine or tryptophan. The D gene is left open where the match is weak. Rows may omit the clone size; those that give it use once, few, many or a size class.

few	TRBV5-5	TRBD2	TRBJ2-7	TGTGCCAGCAGCTTGCTTCCTAGCGGGACCCTCTCCTACGAGCAGTACTTC	CASSLLPSGTLSYEQYF
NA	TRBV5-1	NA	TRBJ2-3	TGCGCCAGCAGCTTGGACTATCCCTCCACAGATACGCAGTATTTT	CASSLDYPSTDTQYF
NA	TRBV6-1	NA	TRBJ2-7	TGTGCCAGCAGTGAGTCCCAGGGAATGGGCTACGAGCAGTACTTC	CASSESQGMGYEQYF
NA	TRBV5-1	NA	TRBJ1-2	TGCGCCAGCAGCTTGGCCGGGCTGAAAGATAGGGGCTATGGCTACACCTTC	CASSLAGLKDRGYGYTF
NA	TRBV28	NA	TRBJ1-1	TGTGCCAGCAGTCCGGACAAGGGGGACGCTGAAGCTTTCTTT	CASSPDKGDAEAFF
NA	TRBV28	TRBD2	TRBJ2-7	TGTGCCAGCAGTTTGGTCCTAGCGGGAGTCGACGAGCAGTACTTC	CASSLVLAGVDEQYF
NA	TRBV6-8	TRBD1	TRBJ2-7	TGTGCCAACCAGGGGGTAAGAGCGAACGAGCAGTACTTC	CANQGVRANEQYF
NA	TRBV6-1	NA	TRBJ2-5	TGTGCCAGCAGTGAAGGCCAGGGAGGTGGCCCTCAAGAGACCCAGTACTTC	CASSEGQGGGPQETQYF
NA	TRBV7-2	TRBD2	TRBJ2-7	TGTGCCAGCAGCCGCCTTGGGACTAGCGGGAGTCGCTCCTACGAGCAGTACTTC	CASSRLGTSGSRSYEQYF
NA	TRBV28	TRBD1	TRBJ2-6	TGTGCCAGCAGTTTGGGACAGGGGTTTGCTGGGGCCAACGTCCTGACTTTC	CASSLGQGFAGANVLTF
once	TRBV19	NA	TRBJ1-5	TGTGCCAGTAGTATAGCGGGTGCCAGCAATCAGCCCCAGCATTTT	CASSIAGASNQPQHF